These 10 T cell receptor beta chains share one sample of origin, sequenced in a study of response to subunit inactivated influenza vaccine. TCRdb called the RT-PCR reads again in MiXCR, with one record for every CDR3 protein. This table has around 570,000 distinct CDR3 sequences, 10% to 12% appearing once. The data were also submitted as part of a second study, on T cells expressing NK-cell markers. From that second work: The authors made TCR beta cDNA libraries by 5'RACE template switching. This switching added a universal primer site and UMIs.

Specimen: PBMCs from blood, collected on the day of vaccination. The receptor set was obtained from a man between 45 and 60 years old who received an inactivated influenza vaccine.

The gene calls are TRBV7-9 and TRBJ2-3; no reliable D call. With 1 base removed from V and 3 bases from J, the gap between germline ends came to 11 bases. CDR1 and CDR2 (germline): SEHNR, FQNEAQ (reference sequence). The CDR3 is 15 residues long. CDR3 sequence: CASSLGSWATDTQYF. The CDR3 DNA reads as TGTGCCAGCAGCTTAGGGAGTTGGGCGACAGATACGCAGTATTTT.

V usage is TRBV28 and J usage is TRBJ2-5, with 13 nucleotides matching TRBD2. V shed 3 bases and J 5 bases; nucleotides not matched to a gene: 6. Germline CDR1 reads MDHEN; CDR2 reads SYDVKM. This CDR3 is built from 16 residues. CDR3 DNA sequence: TGTGCCAGCAGTTTTGGACTAGCGGGAGATCGGGAGACCCAGTACTTC. Encoded protein: CASSFGLAGDRETQYF. The variable domain in full, completed from reference TRBV28 and TRBJ2-5, reads DVKVTQSSRYLVKRTGEKVFLECVQDMDHENMFWYRQDPGLGLRLIYFSYDVKMKEKGDIPEGYSVSREKKERFSLILESASTNQTSMYLCASSFGLAGDRETQYFGPGTRLLVL.

This clonotype was counted a few times. V is TRBV5-1 and J is TRBJ2-3; 10 bases match TRBD2. The CDR3 is 16 amino acids. CDR1 SGHRS and CDR2 YFSETQ come from the germline V gene. V lost 0 bases to trimming and J lost 4 bases; unmatched junction nucleotides: 5. The CDR3 sequence: CASSLALAGASDTQYF. The DNA for the CDR3 is TGCGCCAGCAGCTTGGCCCTAGCGGGGGCGTCAGATACGCAGTATTTT.

CDR3 DNA sequence: TGTGCCAGCAGCGTAGCTCTTAGGACTAGTGTTCGAAATGAGCAGTTCTTC. Protein product: CASSVALRTSVRNEQFF. The chain couples TRBV9 to TRBJ2-1; 7 bases are shared with TRBD2. Looked up from germline, CDR1 is SGDLS and CDR2 is YYNGEE. Germline trimming cut 0 bases from V and 7 bases from J; bases unmatched to any gene: 13. The length of the CDR3 is 17 residues.

The chain uses TRBV28 and TRBJ1-2; 7 bases line up with TRBD1. CDR3 length equals 14 residues. Trimming removed 5 bases from V and 4 bases from J; junction bases left unmatched: 7. Germline V lookup: CDR1 MDHEN, CDR2 SYDVKM. The CDR3 region is CASSLTGSFYGYTF. The DNA for the CDR3 is TGTGCCAGCAGTCTGACAGGGAGTTTCTATGGCTACACCTTC.

This clonotype showed up just a few times. The DNA of the CDR3 is TGTGCCAGCAGCGTCGGGACGGCTAACTATGGCTACACCTTC. It encodes CASSVGTANYGYTF. The chain employs TRBV3-1 and TRBJ1-2; tentatively, D is TRBD1 (5 bases). CDR3 length: 14 amino acids. Germline CDR1 is LGHDT and CDR2 is YNNKEL (reference sequence). The ends were cut back, 5 bases at V and 0 bases at J, with 10 bases in the middle.

This clonotype occurred a few times. The rearrangement links TRBV6-1 to TRBJ2-5; weak D call: TRBD1 (5 bases). The CDR3 contains 15 residues. Germline V gene sequence: CDR1 MNHNS, CDR2 SASEGT. V shed 6 bases and J shed 5 bases, with 19 bases lying between them. The CDR3 coding sequence is TGTGCCAGCAGCCCTCAGGGCTCCTCGAGGGAGACCCAGTACTTC. Translation gives CASSPQGSSRETQYF.

This clonotype came up a few times. The chain combines TRBV7-2 with TRBJ2-5, with 10 nucleotides matching TRBD2. Trimming cost V 0 bases and J 1 base; bases outside gene matches: 2. CDR3 length: 16 residues. In germline, CDR1 is SGHTA, CDR2 FQGNSA. The DNA of the CDR3 is TGTGCCAGCAGCTTAGCGGCTAGCGGGGGCCAAGAGACCCAGTACTTC. Translation gives CASSLAASGGQETQYF.

This clonotype was seen repeatedly, ten times or more. The chain links TRBV11-1 to TRBJ2-1; 14 bases align to TRBD2. CDR1 SGHAT and CDR2 FQDESV come from the germline V gene (reference sequence). CDR3 length equals 18 residues. V was clipped by 2 bases and J by 7 bases; unmatched bases: 10. CDR3 sequence: CASSLPPRLAGGKNEQFF. CDR3 DNA: TGTGCCAGCAGCTTACCCCCAAGACTAGCGGGAGGGAAAAATGAGCAGTTCTTC.

The sample holds a few counts of this clonotype. This chain uses TRBV11-2 with TRBJ2-7, with D unresolved. Germline lookup yields CDR1 SGHAT and CDR2 FQNNGV. The CDR3 has 11 residues. V was trimmed by 4 bases and J by 6 bases, leaving 7 bases between them. The CDR3 spells CASSSTFEQYF. CDR3 nucleotide sequence: TGTGCCAGCAGCTCGACATTCGAGCAGTACTTC. The variable domain in full, with the rest retrieved from reference TRBV11-2 and TRBJ2-7, is EAGVAQSPRYKIIEKRQSVAFWCNPISGHATLYWYQQILGQGPKLLIQFQNNGVVDDSQLPKDRFSAERLKGVDSTLKIQPAKLEDSAVYLCASSSTFEQYFGPGTRLTVT.